This record covers a single TCR beta chain. It has no known antigen specificity. No base-level quality is on record; no much larger clone is a single base apart. This sample stems from a study of blood T cell repertoires in COVID-19 (dated by TCRdb to 2018 to 2020). Study-level background: Samples covering the acute and convalescent phases of COVID-19 were provided by collaborators in the United States, Italy and Spain. Where available, HLA class I and class II types were obtained from metadata supplied by the sample provider rather than from assay-based typing. The prospective study material was composed of cDNA or gDNA derived from T cells, B-cell-depleted T cells, or PBMCs. The sample metadata nearly always contained a de-identified subject ID, COVID-19 status, age in years and sex. The repertoires were released in a freely available public database meant as a resource for research on the immune response to SARS-CoV-2. Samples were obtained from the ongoing ImmuneRACE study (first 160 participants) and from some 1,200 subjects provided by 6 global collaborators. The dataset comprised deeply sampled blood TCRbeta repertoires from subjects exposed to, actively infected with, or recovered from COVID-19. Points the paper makes about the study in general: The amount of clinical and demographic metadata varied by source and participant and was provided uncurated.

TCRbeta CDR3 regions were amplified from genomic DNA by means of the immunoSEQ Assay, a bias-controlled multiplex PCR. The study's own analysis went as follows. The number of nucleated cells in each sample was estimated by amplification of reference gene primers within the assay. Sequence reads were collapsed and filtered to measure the absolute abundance of every unique TCRbeta CDR3 rearrangement. For each sample, productive Simpson clonality was calculated as the square root of Simpson's diversity index across productive rearrangements. TCRdb stores this immuneACCESS table with in-frame sequences only. Part of the clones is absent; in the studies checked, under half of the shortfall reflects unresolved V genes, and no reason is known for the rest. That table gives V, J and clone size, and the DNA gave D and trimming. Counted in this sample were fewer than 300,000 clones; around 90% of them appeared once. The ten top clones hold 9.4% of the sample.

Each collaborating institution followed its own protocols to collect whole blood in K2EDTA tubes. For TCRbeta analysis, collaborators shipped samples as frozen whole blood, isolated PBMCs, or DNA extracted from either of those sample types. Unmatched junction bases come to 6, with V trimmed by 4 bases and J by 10 bases. The CDR1 and CDR2 encoded by the germline V gene (reference sequence) are DFQATT and SNEGSKA. The CDR3 starts with the cysteine, ends with the phenylalanine, and has 11 residues. The only DNA kept is the CDR3, 33 bases in frame from the first base. The sequence links TRBV20-1 to TRBJ1-1, and 7 junction bases match TRBD1. Sequences were obtained from peripheral blood. This clonotype originated in a man aged 18 to 30 with active or convalescent COVID-19. The DNA is as follows: TGCAGTGCTACCTGGGCAGGGGGAGCTTTCTTT. Its product reads: CSATWAGGAFF.